In this sample, the clone carrying this T cell receptor beta chain turned up a few times. Antigen: not known. TCRdb processed the RT-PCR reads anew with MiXCR; each CDR3 protein has one entry. The sample gives about 780,000 distinct CDR3 sequences, 18% of which show up once; roughly 11% is in the top ten. Germline loops: CDR1 SQVTM, CDR2 ANQGSEA. J lost 5 bases, V lost 4 bases, and 7 bases had no gene match. CDR3 length equals 14 residues. The record originates from a study of response to subunit inactivated influenza vaccine. Whole-study results and caveats: It was suggested by the authors that few new T cells are recruited by each seasonal influenza vaccination.

The TCR was taken from a man aged 50 to 59 who received an inactivated influenza vaccine. Material: PBMCs from blood, obtained 4 to 6 days after vaccination. The V call is TRBV29-1, the J call TRBJ2-1; the match to TRBD2 covers 8 bases. CDR3 residues: CSVAAGGRNNEQFF. The CDR3 nucleotides read TGCAGCGTTGCGGCGGGAGGACGAAACAATGAGCAGTTCTTC.